Reported below is one T cell receptor (beta chain). The source of the sample is a study of blood T cell repertoires in COVID-19. Original methodology: How many nucleated cells were present was estimated from reference gene primer amplification. Repertoires were generated with immunoSEQ multiplex PCR, while TCRdb's copy carries only in-frame clones and drops some. The DNA gave D and trimming, while V, J and clone size come from that table. This table has some 98,000 clones, around 80% appearing once. V lost 0 bases and J lost 9, with 15 bases in between. Germline CDR1 is GTSNPN and CDR2 is SVGIG (reference sequence). The CDR3 is 14 residues long.

Sequenced sample: peripheral blood. The J gene is TRBJ1-3, the V gene TRBV30; D unresolved. This receptor was obtained from a human donor in a cohort sampled during active COVID-19. The CDR3 bases are TGTGCCTGGAGTGTAGAGGGAACTTATACCACCATATATTTT. Protein: CAWSVEGTYTTIYF. Variable domain in full (rest from reference TRBV30 and TRBJ1-3): SQTIHQWPATLVQPVGSPLSLECTVEGTSNPNLYWYRQAAGRGLQLLFYSVGIGQISSEVPQNLSASRPQDRQFILSSKKLLLSDSGFYLCAWSVEGTYTTIYFGEGSWLTVV.